This T cell receptor (beta chain) was retrieved from a study of B cell selection in AIRE deficiency. The germline gives CDR1 MNHNY, CDR2 SVGAGI (reference sequence). V lost 3 bases to trimming and J lost 0 bases, with 11 bases between them. There are 15 residues in the CDR3. Study-wide results and limits: Patient Tconv and Treg cells showed healthy-like TCRBV usage, CDR3 length, diversity. Of fewer than 4,500 shared Treg TCRbeta sequences, roughly 32% were healthy-donor-only and roughly 10% patient-only. TCRbeta-only data showed around 39% of shared healthy Treg sequences in healthy Tconv.

Sorting defined conventional CD4 T cells as CD4+CD127+. Control samples were from healthy, unrelated donors. The data were produced by immunoSEQ multiplex PCR, yet TCRdb's version contains in-frame clones alone and is incomplete. This sample carries about 24,000 clones, less than 97% of them seen once, and the ten largest clones take around 0.2%. On this clone itself: The antigen remains unidentified.

Sequenced input: CD4+CD127+ conventional T cells sorted from PBMCs. This TCR was recovered from a human donor in good health. The chain recombines TRBV6-6 with TRBJ1-1; no firm D call. For the CDR3, the DNA is TGTGCCAGCAGTTATGATAAGGCTATGAACACTGAAGCTTTCTTT. Translation gives CASSYDKAMNTEAFF.